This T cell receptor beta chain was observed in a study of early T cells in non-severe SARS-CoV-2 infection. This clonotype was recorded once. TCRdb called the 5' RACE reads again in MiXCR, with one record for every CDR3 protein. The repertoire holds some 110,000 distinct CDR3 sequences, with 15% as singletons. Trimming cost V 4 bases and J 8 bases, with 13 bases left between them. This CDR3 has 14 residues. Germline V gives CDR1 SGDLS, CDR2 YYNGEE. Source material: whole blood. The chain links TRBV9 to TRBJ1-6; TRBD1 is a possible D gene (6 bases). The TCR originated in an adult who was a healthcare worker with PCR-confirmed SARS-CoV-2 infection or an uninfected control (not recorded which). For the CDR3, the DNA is TGTGCCAGCAGCCGAGAAGGGGGGTATTCACCCCTCCACTTT. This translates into CASSREGGYSPLHF.